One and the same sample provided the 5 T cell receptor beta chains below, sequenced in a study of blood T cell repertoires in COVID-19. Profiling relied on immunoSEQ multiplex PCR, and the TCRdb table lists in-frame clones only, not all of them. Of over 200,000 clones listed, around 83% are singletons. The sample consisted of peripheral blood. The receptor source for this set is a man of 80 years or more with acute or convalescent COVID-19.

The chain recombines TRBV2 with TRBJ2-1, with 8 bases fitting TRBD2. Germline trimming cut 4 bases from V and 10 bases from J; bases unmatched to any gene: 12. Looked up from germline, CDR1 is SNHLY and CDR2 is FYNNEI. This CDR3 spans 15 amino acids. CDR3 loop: CASSAEAGASTEQFF. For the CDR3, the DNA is TGTGCCAGCAGTGCTGAAGCGGGAGCATCAACGGAGCAGTTCTTC.

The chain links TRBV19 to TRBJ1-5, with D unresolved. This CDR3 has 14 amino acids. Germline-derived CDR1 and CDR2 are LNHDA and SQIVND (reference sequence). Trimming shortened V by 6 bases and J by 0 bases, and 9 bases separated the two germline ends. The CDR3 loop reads CASSPGISNQPQHF. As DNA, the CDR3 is TGTGCCAGTAGCCCCGGTATTAGCAATCAGCCCCAGCATTTT.

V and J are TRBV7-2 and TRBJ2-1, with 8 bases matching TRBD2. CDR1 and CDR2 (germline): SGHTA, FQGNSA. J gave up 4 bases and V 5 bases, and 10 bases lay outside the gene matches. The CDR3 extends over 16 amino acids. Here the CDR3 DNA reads TGTGCCAGCAGCCTTTACACGGGACTAGGATACAATGAGCAGTTCTTC. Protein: CASSLYTGLGYNEQFF. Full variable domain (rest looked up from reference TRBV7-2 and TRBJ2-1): GAGVSQSPSNKVTEKGKDVELRCDPISGHTALYWYRQSLGQGLEFLIYFQGNSAPDKSGLPSDRFSAERTGGSVSTLTIQRTQQEDSAVYLCASSLYTGLGYNEQFFGPGTRLTVL.

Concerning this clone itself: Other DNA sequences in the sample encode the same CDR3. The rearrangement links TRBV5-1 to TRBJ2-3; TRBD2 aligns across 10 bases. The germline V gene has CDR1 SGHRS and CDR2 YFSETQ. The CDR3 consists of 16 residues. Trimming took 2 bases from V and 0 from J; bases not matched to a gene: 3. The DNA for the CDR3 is TGCGCCAGCAGCTTACGGACTAGCGGTAGCACAGATACGCAGTATTTT. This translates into CASSLRTSGSTDTQYF.

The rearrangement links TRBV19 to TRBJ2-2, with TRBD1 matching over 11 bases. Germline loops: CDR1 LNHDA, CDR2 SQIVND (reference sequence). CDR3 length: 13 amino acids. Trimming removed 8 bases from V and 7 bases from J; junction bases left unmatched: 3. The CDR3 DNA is TGTGCCAGTTCGGACAGGGGGCTCGGGGAGCTGTTTTTT. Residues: CASSDRGLGELFF.